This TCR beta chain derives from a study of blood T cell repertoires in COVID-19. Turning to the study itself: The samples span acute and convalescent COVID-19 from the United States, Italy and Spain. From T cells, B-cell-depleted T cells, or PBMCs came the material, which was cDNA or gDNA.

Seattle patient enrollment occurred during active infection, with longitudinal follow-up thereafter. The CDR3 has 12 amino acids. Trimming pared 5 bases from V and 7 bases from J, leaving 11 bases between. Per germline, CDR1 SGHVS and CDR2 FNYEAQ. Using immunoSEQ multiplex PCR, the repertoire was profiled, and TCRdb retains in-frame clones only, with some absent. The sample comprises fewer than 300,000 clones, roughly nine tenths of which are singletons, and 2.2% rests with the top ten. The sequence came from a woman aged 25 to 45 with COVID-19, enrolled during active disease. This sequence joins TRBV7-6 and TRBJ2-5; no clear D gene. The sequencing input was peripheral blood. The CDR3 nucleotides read TGTGCCAGCAGCATACTTGCTGGGACCCAGTACTTC. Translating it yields CASSILAGTQYF.